This T cell receptor beta chain was retrieved from a study of Tregs in tolerant kidney transplant recipients. Study details: Mixed chimerism was transient after nonmyeloablative marrow transplants from related graft donors.

Study results and caveats: Nucleotide sequences could not be compared across some patients' samples due to primer changes. The small number of patients limits these findings pending further validation. Antigen-driven expansion was suggested because donor-specific Tregs expanded more than all Tregs in tolerant patients.

Germline loops: CDR1 MDHEN, CDR2 SYDVKM. The V segment lost 10 bases and the J segment 4 bases; nucleotides outside the gene matches: 10. The CDR3 is made up of 14 amino acids. This clone appeared a few times. Its cognate antigen is unknown. The data were produced by immunoSEQ multiplex PCR, yet TCRdb's version contains in-frame clones alone and is incomplete. The sample contains about 15,000 clones, 80% of which appear only once. This receptor was obtained from a human donor who received a combined kidney and bone marrow transplant. The material was Tregs from blood, obtained before the transplant. The chain joins TRBV28 to TRBJ2-7; 10 positions agree with TRBD1. The chain's CDR3 is CATLTRQGAYEQYF. As DNA, the CDR3 is TGTGCCACCTTAACCAGACAGGGGGCTTACGAGCAGTACTTC. Based on the CDR3 plus reference TRBV28 and TRBJ2-7, the full variable domain is DVKVTQSSRYLVKRTGEKVFLECVQDMDHENMFWYRQDPGLGLRLIYFSYDVKMKEKGDIPEGYSVSREKKERFSLILESASTNQTSMYLCATLTRQGAYEQYFGPGTRLTVT.